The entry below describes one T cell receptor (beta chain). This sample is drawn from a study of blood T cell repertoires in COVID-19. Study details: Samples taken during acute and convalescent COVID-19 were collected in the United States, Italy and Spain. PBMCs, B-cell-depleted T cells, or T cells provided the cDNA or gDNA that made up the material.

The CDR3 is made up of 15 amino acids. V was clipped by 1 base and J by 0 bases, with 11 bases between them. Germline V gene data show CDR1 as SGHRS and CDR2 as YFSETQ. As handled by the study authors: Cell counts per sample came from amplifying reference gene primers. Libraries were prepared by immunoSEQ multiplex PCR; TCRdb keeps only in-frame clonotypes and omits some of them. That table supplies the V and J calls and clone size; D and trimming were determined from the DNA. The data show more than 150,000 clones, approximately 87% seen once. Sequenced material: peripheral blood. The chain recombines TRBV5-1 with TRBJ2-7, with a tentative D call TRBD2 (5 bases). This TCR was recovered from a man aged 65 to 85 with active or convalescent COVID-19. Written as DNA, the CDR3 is TGCGCCAGCAGCTTGTCCCCGGGAAGCTCCTACGAGCAGTACTTC. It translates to CASSLSPGSSYEQYF. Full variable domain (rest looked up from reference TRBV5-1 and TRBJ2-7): KAGVTQTPRYLIKTRGQQVTLSCSPISGHRSVSWYQQTPGQGLQFLFEYFSETQRNKGNFPGRFSGRQFSNSRSEMNVSTLELGDSALYLCASSLSPGSSYEQYFGPGTRLTVT.